The rows below give T cell receptor beta chains drawn from one sample of a study of OX40 agonist ivuxolimab in advanced cancers. Method: immunoSEQ multiplex PCR; TCRdb's copy keeps in-frame clones and lacks some. The sample lists approximately 57,000 clones, around 90% occurring once. Source: CD4+ or CD8+ T cells sorted from blood, taken in a trial of the OX40 agonist ivuxolimab. These receptors were collected from an adult with an advanced solid tumor such as melanoma, head and neck, liver or kidney cancer. Each CDR3 is given without its conserved first and last residue.

V	J	CDR3
TRBV11-2	TRBJ2-5	ASSLGTGGRETQY
TRBV4-1	TRBJ2-3	ASSPTPGQGPDTQY
TRBV5-4	TRBJ2-1	ASSRGLAGFNEQF
TRBV5-1	TRBJ1-1	ASSYGQGNTEAF
TRBV7-6	TRBJ1-4	ASSSSAEKLF
TRBV27	TRBJ2-1	ASSFGLAAYNEQF
TRBV15	TRBJ1-5	ATSRVTGHNQPQH
TRBV11-2	TRBJ2-3	ASSRDSVPTDTQY
TRBV11-1	TRBJ2-7	ASSLGRTGREQY
TRBV7-9	TRBJ1-1	ASSYLNTEAF
TRBV19	TRBJ2-6	ASSNSWTGSITGANVLT
TRBV7-9	TRBJ1-1	ASRQDRGNTEAF
TRBV7-3	TRBJ2-2	ASSLGGLNTGELF
TRBV7-2	TRBJ1-1	ASSLFIGGTEAF
TRBV19	TRBJ1-3	ASSTEPYGNTIY
TRBV6-4	TRBJ2-2	ASSREEGTGELF
TRBV28	TRBJ2-4	ASSLRQGYDIQY
TRBV29-1	TRBJ2-3	SVRGRLTPDTQY
TRBV10-3	TRBJ2-3	AISERDQADTQY
TRBV10-3	TRBJ2-7	AIRPRQAYEQY
TRBV5-1	TRBJ2-1	ASRVTGTPTQKAYNEQF